The subject of this entry is one T cell receptor (beta chain). Its cognate antigen is unknown. This sample was taken from a study of shared clonotypes between healthy human individuals. Overall study results and limits: With a handful of donors compared, around 4.7% of naive CD4 clonotypes were shared. On the whole, naive subsets had larger estimated richness than memory subsets had.

Deletions cut 3 bases from V and 0 bases from J, with 18 bases between. The CDR3 has 17 residues. The germline gives CDR1 SGHKS, CDR2 YYEKEE (reference sequence). Naivety among CD8 cells was defined by CD45RO negativity and positive CCR7 selection, thereby excluding terminally differentiated effector memory CD45RA+ cells. All the donors were Caucasian adults who lived in Nashville, Tennessee. Every subset had its genomic DNA shared out evenly among several immunoSEQ plates. Profiling relied on immunoSEQ multiplex PCR, and the TCRdb table lists in-frame clones only, not all of them. The sample gives hundreds of thousands of clones, nearly 95% of which show up once; less than 25% is in the top ten.

The sample taken for sequencing was naive CD8+ T cells sorted from blood. The TCR sequence derives from a man aged 25 to 40 in good health. J is TRBJ1-1 and V is TRBV5-5; maybe TRBD1 (6 bases). The CDR3 protein is CASSSPAWTEMNTEAFF. The CDR3 region has the DNA TGTGCCAGCAGCTCCCCAGCATGGACAGAAATGAACACTGAAGCTTTCTTT.